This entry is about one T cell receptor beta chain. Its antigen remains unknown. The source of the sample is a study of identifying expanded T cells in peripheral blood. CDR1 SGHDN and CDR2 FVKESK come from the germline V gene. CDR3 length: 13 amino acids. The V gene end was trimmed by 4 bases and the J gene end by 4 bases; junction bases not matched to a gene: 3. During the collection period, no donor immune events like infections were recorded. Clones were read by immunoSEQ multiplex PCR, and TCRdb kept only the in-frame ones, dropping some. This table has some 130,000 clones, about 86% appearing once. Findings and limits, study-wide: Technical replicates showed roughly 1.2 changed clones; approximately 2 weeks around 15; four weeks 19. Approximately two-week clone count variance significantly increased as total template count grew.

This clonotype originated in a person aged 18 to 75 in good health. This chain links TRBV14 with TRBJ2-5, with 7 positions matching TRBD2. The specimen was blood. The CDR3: CASSRGLGETQYF. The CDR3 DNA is TGTGCCAGCAGCCGAGGACTAGGAGAGACCCAGTACTTC.